This TCR beta chain was sequenced during a study of blood T cell repertoires in COVID-19. Study summary: Acute and convalescent COVID-19 specimens originated in the United States, Italy and Spain. From T cells, B-cell-depleted T cells, or PBMCs came the material, which was cDNA or gDNA.

Germline-derived CDR1 and CDR2 are LNHDA and SQIVND (reference sequence). Trimming took off 6 bases at V and 3 bases at J, with 17 bases between the two ends. CDR3 length equals 15 residues. Source study methods: How many nucleated cells were present was estimated from reference gene primer amplification. The table came from immunoSEQ multiplex PCR; TCRdb's copy has only in-frame clones and leaves some out. Clone size and V and J calls were adopted from that table, with D and trimming inferred from the DNA. The sample consists of about 140,000 clones, roughly 85% of them appearing once. The V call is TRBV19, the J call TRBJ2-5; TRBD1 might be the D (5 bases). The TCR originated in a man aged 50 to 59 with acute or convalescent COVID-19. Sequenced sample: peripheral blood. CDR3 sequence: CASRPHFAREETQYF. CDR3 DNA: TGTGCCAGTAGACCACATTTTGCCAGGGAAGAGACCCAGTACTTC.